The present T cell receptor beta chain was sequenced within a study of OX40 agonist ivuxolimab in advanced cancers. With respect to the entire study: Ivuxolimab was a fully human IgG2 agonistic monoclonal antibody targeting the costimulatory receptor OX40 (CD134). Intravenous ivuxolimab was administered to patients every 2 weeks at six dose levels: 0.01, 0.1, 0.3, 1.5, 3 and 10 mg/kg. Of the roughly 51 dose-escalation patients, hepatocellular carcinoma was present in approximately 20, melanoma in approximately 15, renal cell carcinoma in 9 and head and neck cancer in 9. In the dose-escalation cohort, approximately 82% of patients were male, and the mean age was roughly 60 years with a range of roughly 23 to 79. Prior anti-PD-1, anti-PD-L1 or anti-CTLA-4 therapy was permitted, and checkpoint inhibitors had been received by about 36% of dose-escalation patients. Partial responses were achieved by three dose-escalation patients, of whom one had hepatocellular carcinoma and two had cutaneous melanoma. The point of sequencing TCRbeta in the periphery was to test whether ivuxolimab changed TCR sequence diversity and drove clonal T-cell expansion. The paper describes the monotherapy dose-escalation part (N of about 55 patients) of the phase I trial of ivuxolimab.

The CDR3 goes from the cysteine to the phenylalanine over 14 residues. Only the CDR3 part of the read is kept: 42 bases, read in frame from the first base. Taken from the germline V gene, the CDR1 and CDR2 loops are SGDLS and YYNGEE. Trimming leaves V shorter by 4 bases and J shorter by 7 bases, with the junction holding 11 bases beyond the gene matches. The full study reports these points: In partial responders in the 0.1-3.0 mg/kg groups, normalized peripheral clonal expansion was found to be among the lowest, especially among CD8+ T cells. At doses of 0.1 to 3.0 mg/kg, clonal expansion of both CD4+ and CD8+ T cells in blood was seen between baseline and week 6. After ivuxolimab, more expanded clones were found on average in CD8+ T cells than in CD4+ T cells. The antigen specificity of the peripheral T cells that underwent clonal expansion was not determined. Low levels of normalized T-cell clonal expansion were also seen in some nonresponding patients.

To sequence the TCRbeta CDR3 region, genomic DNA was isolated from the sorted cells. The immunoSEQ Assay was used to sequence the TCRbeta CDR3 regions. As stored in TCRdb, this immuneACCESS dataset retains in-frame rearrangements with V and J assigned. A fraction of the clones does not appear; measured against another copy, unresolved V genes explain less than half of the discrepancy, and the remainder lacks a known reason. Recorded for this sample are about 2,200 clones; roughly four fifths of them occurred a single time. Less than 20% of the sample comes from the top ten. To note about this clone: Its antigen has not been determined. Base qualities are not recorded, but no much larger clone differs from it by a single base.

Patients with autoimmune disease history or receiving systemic immunosuppression were excluded from the trial. Peripheral blood for TCR sequencing was collected from all dose cohorts at baseline, on cycle 4 day 1, and on cycle 7 day 1. The samples were drawn from a first-in-human, open-label, multicenter phase I dose-escalation trial of ivuxolimab. Adults with locally advanced or metastatic melanoma, renal cell, hepatocellular, or head and neck squamous cell carcinoma were enrolled in the trial. Before TCR sequencing, CD4+ and CD8+ T cells were separately sorted from peripheral blood. Sequencing was performed on CD4+ or CD8+ T cells sorted from blood, taken in a trial of the OX40 agonist ivuxolimab. This sequence originates from an adult with an advanced solid tumor such as melanoma, head and neck, liver or kidney cancer. Here the chain combines TRBV9 and TRBJ2-7; 7 central bases correspond to TRBD2. The nucleotide sequence is given as TGTGCCAGCAGCCCTAGCGGAGGCCCTCTGGAGCAGTACTTC. Its protein product is CASSPSGGPLEQYF.